Each of the 29 T cell receptor beta chains below was sequenced from the same sample in a study of T cells in Graves' hyperthyroidism and ophthalmopathy. Amplified TCR beta CDR3 regions came from RNA transcripts. Primed by the HTBI set, a first-round RT-PCR was run on the TCR CDR3. MiXCR, run by TCRdb on the multiplex PCR reads, gives a single entry per CDR3 protein. This table has roughly 300,000 distinct CDR3 sequences, 25% to 30% appearing once. The specimen sequenced was blood. The receptor set was obtained from a man aged 35 to 55 with Graves' hyperthyroidism that later progressed to Graves' ophthalmopathy.

CDR3 sequence (DNA): TGTGCCAGCAGCCCCCGAAGGAGTCCCTCCTACGAGCAGTACTTC. Its translation is CASSPRRSPSYEQYF. The rearrangement joins TRBV7-8 to TRBJ2-7, with D unresolved. CDR1 SGHVS and CDR2 FQNEAQ come from the germline V gene. Trimming took 5 bases from V and 0 from J, leaving 14 bases between them. This CDR3 is built from 15 residues.

The gene calls are TRBV19 and TRBJ1-1; TRBD1 aligns across 7 bases. Germline assignment: CDR1 LNHDA and CDR2 SQIVND (reference sequence). The CDR3 contains 14 residues. The junction had 10 bases not matched to a gene; V was cut back by 11 bases and J by 1 base. The CDR3 DNA follows: TGTGCCGCACGATCAGGGGGATCGAACACTGAAGCTTTCTTT. Encoded protein: CAARSGGSNTEAFF.

This chain connects TRBV6-2 or TRBV6-3 to TRBJ2-6, with 8 bases matching TRBD1. There are 18 residues in the CDR3. With 4 bases clipped from V and 0 bases from J, the junction kept 8 bases outside the gene matches. The V gene's germline CDR1 is MNHEY and CDR2 SVGEGT. This CDR3 reads CASSSLDREYSGANVLTF. The DNA of the CDR3 is TGTGCCAGCAGTTCACTGGACAGGGAATACTCTGGGGCCAACGTCCTGACTTTC.

The chain carries TRBV20-1 and TRBJ2-7, with 8 bases fitting TRBD1. Germline V gene lookup returns CDR1 DFQATT and CDR2 SNEGSKA (reference sequence). J gave up 9 bases and V 8 bases, and 18 bases lay outside the gene matches. This CDR3 has 14 residues. In DNA form, the CDR3 reads TGCAGTCCCAACCCCAGGGGGCGAACCGAGGGGCAGTACTTC. It is translated as CSPNPRGRTEGQYF.

This clonotype was counted many times. This sequence joins TRBV5-1 and TRBJ2-5; a weak D match, TRBD1 (6 bases). Per the germline V gene, CDR1 is SGHRS and CDR2 is YFSETQ. The V gene lost 4 bases and the J gene lost 1 base, with 14 bases spanning the gap. This CDR3 has 15 residues. The CDR3 DNA sequence: TGCGCCAGCAGCGCGGACAGTCAAGGCCAAGAGACCCAGTACTTC. Amino acids: CASSADSQGQETQYF.

This clonotype was seen many times. This sequence joins TRBV12-3 or TRBV12-4 and TRBJ2-7, with 11 positions matching TRBD2. Unmatched junction bases numbered 4, after V lost 3 bases and J lost 0 bases. This CDR3 spans 16 amino acids. CDR3 region: CASSFGTSGLSYEQYF. CDR3 DNA sequence: TGTGCCAGCAGTTTCGGGACTAGCGGCCTCTCCTACGAGCAGTACTTC.

This clonotype showed up many times. This chain links TRBV20-1 with TRBJ2-4; D remains ambiguous. The V gene's germline CDR1 is DFQATT and CDR2 SNEGSKA (reference sequence). CDR3 length: 12 amino acids. Trimming took off 1 base at V and 8 bases at J, with 9 bases between the two ends. The CDR3 here is CSARGSLDIQYF. CDR3 in DNA: TGCAGTGCTAGAGGGAGTCTGGACATTCAGTACTTC.

This clonotype was seen ten or more times. The chain employs TRBV9 and TRBJ1-6; unclear D gene. CDR3 length equals 13 residues. CDR1 is SGDLS, CDR2 YYNGEE, per germline. The ends were cut back, 0 bases at V and 10 bases at J, with 8 bases in the middle. The CDR3 sequence: CASSVEVLSPLHF. For the CDR3, the DNA is TGTGCCAGCAGCGTAGAGGTTTTGTCACCCCTCCACTTT.

This chain links TRBV6-1 with TRBJ2-7, with 10 bases fitting TRBD2. J lost 5 bases, V lost 8 bases, and 6 bases had no gene match. The CDR3 contains 13 residues. CDR1 is MNHNS and CDR2 is SASEGT in the germline V gene. For the CDR3, the DNA is TGTGCCAGCTCCCTAGCGGGAGTGGACGAGCAGTACTTC. Translation gives CASSLAGVDEQYF.

This clonotype was recorded at least ten times. The chain carries TRBV9 and TRBJ2-4; 8 nucleotides line up with TRBD1. Germline V lookup: CDR1 SGDLS, CDR2 YYNGEE. The CDR3 covers 19 residues. With 3 bases clipped from V and 0 bases from J, the junction kept 14 bases outside the gene matches. CDR3 residues: CASSAMDRVRFKAKNIQYF. In DNA form, the CDR3 reads TGTGCCAGCAGCGCGATGGACAGGGTAAGGTTTAAAGCCAAAAACATTCAGTACTTC.

Many counts were recorded for this clonotype. The gene calls are TRBV9 and TRBJ1-3; D gene ambiguous. CDR1 is SGDLS and CDR2 is YYNGEE in the germline V gene. The length of the CDR3 is 16 residues. V lost 3 bases to trimming and J lost 8 bases, with 21 bases between them. The CDR3 here is CASSGVDEPTGYTIYF. DNA for the CDR3: TGTGCCAGCAGCGGGGTGGATGAACCTACGGGATACACCATATATTTT.

This clonotype was picked up many times. The V and J genes are TRBV2 and TRBJ1-2; TRBD1 agrees at 8 bases. The length of the CDR3 is 14 residues. In germline, CDR1 is SNHLY, CDR2 FYNNEI. The trim removed 6 bases at V and 8 bases at J, leaving 11 bases unmatched. The CDR3 spells CASSADRESGGYTF. CDR3 DNA: TGTGCCAGCAGCGCGGACAGGGAGAGTGGGGGCTACACCTTC.

This clonotype has ten or more counts. The CDR3 nucleotides are TGTGCCAGCAGTCGGGCGGGTTCCTACGAGCAGTACTTC. Residues: CASSRAGSYEQYF. This chain connects TRBV25-1 to TRBJ2-7; weak D call: TRBD2 (5 bases). The CDR3 loop spans 13 amino acids. V lost 5 bases to trimming and J lost 1 base, with 9 bases between them. Germline CDR1 reads MGHDK; CDR2 reads SYGVNS.

This clonotype has at least ten counts. The CDR3 DNA follows: TGTGCCAGCAGTTACACTAAAGGGGGGCGGACTGAAGCTTTCTTT. As protein: CASSYTKGGRTEAFF. The rearrangement uses TRBV6-5 and TRBJ1-1, with D perhaps matching TRBD1 (6 bases). In germline, CDR1 is MNHEY, CDR2 SVGAGI. The V end was cut by 2 bases, the J end by 5 bases, with 15 bases between. The CDR3 length is 15 residues.

The V and J genes are TRBV4-3 and TRBJ2-7; D might be TRBD1 (6 bases). Trimming pared 0 bases from V and 0 bases from J, leaving 12 bases between. The CDR3 has 16 amino acids. Germline CDR1 reads LGHNA; CDR2 reads YSLEER. DNA of the CDR3: TGCGCCAGCAGCCAAGAATACAGGGTTAGCTCCTACGAGCAGTACTTC. This gives the protein CASSQEYRVSSYEQYF.

This clonotype was counted only a few times. The gene calls are TRBV3-2 and TRBJ2-7; TRBD2 is the table's D call, not checked against the DNA. TRBV3-2 is recorded as a pseudogene. The CDR3 totals 18 residues. The CDR3 DNA is TGTGCCAGCAGCCAAGACGAACCGCTAGCGGGGCTCACCTACGAGCAGTACTTC. Residues: CASSQDEPLAGLTYEQYF.

A few counts support this clonotype. The chain has TRBV12-3 or TRBV12-4 and TRBJ2-2, with 9 bases matching TRBD1. This CDR3 region has 14 residues. V gave up 7 bases and J gave up 2 bases; unmatched junction bases: 2. The CDR3 bases are TGTGCCAGCAAGGGACAGGGAAACACCGGGGAGCTGTTTTTT. This encodes CASKGQGNTGELFF.

In its sample, this clonotype was seen many times. This chain connects TRBV2 to TRBJ2-7, with TRBD2 as a possible D gene (6 bases). Germline lookup yields CDR1 SNHLY and CDR2 FYNNEI. The CDR3 totals 11 residues. The germline V and J ends were trimmed by 8 bases and 6 bases, with 11 bases remaining between them. CDR3 nucleotide sequence: TGTGCCAGCGGGGGGACCTTCGAGCAGTACTTC. This codes for CASGGTFEQYF. The full variable domain, in which reference TRBV2 and TRBJ2-7 provide the parts outside the CDR3, is EPEVTQTPSHQVTQMGQEVILRCVPISNHLYFYWYRQILGQKVEFLVSFYNNEISEKSEIFDDQFSVERPDGSNFTLKIRSTKLEDSAMYFCASGGTFEQYFGPGTRLTVT.

In DNA, the CDR3 is TGTGCCACCAGCAGACCCTACAAGAACACTGAAGCTTTCTTT. It codes for CATSRPYKNTEAFF. The rearrangement joins TRBV15 to TRBJ1-1; D unclear. V lost 2 bases to trimming and J lost 1 base, with 8 bases between them. Germline assignment: CDR1 LNHNV and CDR2 YYDKDF (reference sequence). The CDR3 runs 14 residues. Using reference TRBV15 and TRBJ1-1 for the parts outside the CDR3, the full variable domain is DAMVIQNPRYQVTQFGKPVTLSCSQTLNHNVMYWYQQKSSQAPKLLFHYYDKDFNNEADTPDNFQSRRPNTSFCFLDIRSPGLGDTAMYLCATSRPYKNTEAFFGQGTRLTVV.

This clonotype was detected ten times or more. This chain uses TRBV24-1 with TRBJ2-7; D may be TRBD1 (5 bases). The germline V gene encodes CDR1 KGHDR and CDR2 SFDVKD. Trimming left V 2 bases short and J 3 bases short, with 7 bases between. CDR3 size: 13 residues. In nucleotides, the CDR3 is TGTGCCACCAGTGATTACGACAGCTACGAGCAGTACTTC. It translates to CATSDYDSYEQYF.

The rearrangement uses TRBV6-2 or TRBV6-3 and TRBJ2-2; TRBD2 matches at 8 bases. J gave up 5 bases and V 2 bases, and 4 bases lay outside the gene matches. Looked up from germline, CDR1 is MNHEY and CDR2 is SVGEGT. This CDR3 has 15 residues. CDR3 region: CASSYTAGDTGELFF. The CDR3 nucleotides are TGTGCCAGCAGTTACACAGCGGGAGATACCGGGGAGCTGTTTTTT.

The V and J genes are TRBV11-2 and TRBJ2-3, with D unclear. The length of the CDR3 is 15 residues. The germline V gene has CDR1 SGHAT and CDR2 FQNNGV. Trimming removed 3 bases from V and 4 bases from J, with 14 bases in between. The CDR3 DNA sequence: TGTGCCAGCAGCTTGAGGAGATTCTATCCAGATACGCAGTATTTT. Translating it yields CASSLRRFYPDTQYF.

This clonotype was seen only a few times. V and J are TRBV4-1 and TRBJ2-2; 7 bases fit TRBD1. V lost 1 base, J lost 8 bases, and 7 bases stayed unmatched. CDR3 length: 15 amino acids. Germline CDR1 is MGHRA and CDR2 is YSYEKL. CDR3 nucleotide sequence: TGCGCCAGCAGCCAAGGATCGGTACAGGGGGGGGAGCTGTTTTTT. The encoded protein is CASSQGSVQGGELFF.

This chain links TRBV28 with TRBJ2-2; 8 bases align to TRBD1. The CDR3 covers 15 residues. CDR1 is MDHEN, CDR2 SYDVKM, per germline. J lost 4 bases, V lost 3 bases, and 4 bases had no gene match. This CDR3 is CASSLTGVRTGELFF. The CDR3 region has the DNA TGTGCCAGCAGTTTGACAGGGGTTCGCACCGGGGAGCTGTTTTTT.

This chain joins TRBV6-2 or TRBV6-3 and TRBJ2-7; D could derive from TRBD1 or TRBD2 (6 bases each). Trimming shortened V by 8 bases and J by 3 bases, and 14 bases separated the two germline ends. The CDR3 is 13 amino acids. Germline assignment: CDR1 MNHEY and CDR2 SVGEGT. The CDR3 here is CASWVGGIYEQYF. The CDR3 DNA reads TGTGCCAGCTGGGTAGGGGGGATCTACGAGCAGTACTTC.

This clonotype was counted many times. The chain combines TRBV2 with TRBJ2-7, with D perhaps TRBD1 or TRBD2 (6 bases each). V was clipped by 8 bases and J by 7 bases, with 9 bases between them. From germline, CDR1 is SNHLY and CDR2 FYNNEI. This CDR3 is 10 amino acids long. CDR3 in DNA: TGTGCCAGCGGGGGGCGTGAGCAGTACTTC. It specifies CASGGREQYF. The complete variable domain, with remaining parts taken from reference TRBV2 and TRBJ2-7, reads EPEVTQTPSHQVTQMGQEVILRCVPISNHLYFYWYRQILGQKVEFLVSFYNNEISEKSEIFDDQFSVERPDGSNFTLKIRSTKLEDSAMYFCASGGREQYFGPGTRLTVT.

This clonotype was picked up many times. V and J are TRBV27 and TRBJ1-1; 7 bases line up with TRBD1. The CDR3 length is 15 residues. V trimming: 4 bases; J trimming: 1 base; junction bases outside the gene matches: 6. Germline CDR1 is MNHEY and CDR2 is SMNVEV (reference sequence). CDR3 coding DNA: TGTGCCAGCAGTTCTTGGACAGGTGGGAACACTGAAGCTTTCTTT. It encodes CASSSWTGGNTEAFF.

This clonotype was observed many times. This chain uses TRBV20-1 with TRBJ1-1; tentatively, D is TRBD1 (5 bases). Germline CDR1 DFQATT, CDR2 SNEGSKA (reference sequence). The V end lost 3 bases, the J end lost 0 bases, and 17 bases lay between the germline ends. The CDR3 length is 16 residues. CDR3 sequence reads: CSARLPGRTMNTEAFF. The CDR3 coding sequence is TGCAGTGCTAGGCTACCGGGACGGACTATGAACACTGAAGCTTTCTTT.

This clonotype appeared many times. The V gene is TRBV28, the J gene TRBJ2-7; D might be TRBD1 (6 bases). The CDR3 sequence is 13 residues long. Trimming removed 8 bases at V and 6 bases at J, with 17 bases between. CDR1 is MDHEN and CDR2 is SYDVKM in the germline V gene. The CDR3, as DNA: TGTGCCAGCGGGACCGACAGGATCGCCGAGCAGTACTTC. Its translation: CASGTDRIAEQYF.